This T cell receptor beta chain comes out of a study of T cells in Graves' hyperthyroidism and ophthalmopathy. TCR beta CDR3 sequences were amplified from RNA transcripts. First-round RT-PCR of the TCR CDR3 relied on the HTBI primer set. TCRdb used MiXCR to reprocess the multiplex PCR reads, holding one entry per CDR3 protein. The sample contains approximately 300,000 distinct CDR3 sequences, 15% to 20% of which appear only once. The CDR3 is 13 residues long. V was pared by 5 bases and J by 2 bases, with 10 bases between. Germline CDR1 GTSNPN, CDR2 SVGIG (reference sequence). This clonotype was found many times. The PBMCs were sourced from fresh peripheral blood (more than 9 ml).

Source material: blood. This chain uses TRBV30 with TRBJ1-5; tentative D call: TRBD1 (5 bases). This clonotype was sampled from a man in his fifties with Graves' ophthalmopathy. CDR3 amino acids: CAWRGGGNQPQHF. Written as DNA, the CDR3 is TGTGCCTGGCGGGGGGGTGGCAATCAGCCCCAGCATTTT.